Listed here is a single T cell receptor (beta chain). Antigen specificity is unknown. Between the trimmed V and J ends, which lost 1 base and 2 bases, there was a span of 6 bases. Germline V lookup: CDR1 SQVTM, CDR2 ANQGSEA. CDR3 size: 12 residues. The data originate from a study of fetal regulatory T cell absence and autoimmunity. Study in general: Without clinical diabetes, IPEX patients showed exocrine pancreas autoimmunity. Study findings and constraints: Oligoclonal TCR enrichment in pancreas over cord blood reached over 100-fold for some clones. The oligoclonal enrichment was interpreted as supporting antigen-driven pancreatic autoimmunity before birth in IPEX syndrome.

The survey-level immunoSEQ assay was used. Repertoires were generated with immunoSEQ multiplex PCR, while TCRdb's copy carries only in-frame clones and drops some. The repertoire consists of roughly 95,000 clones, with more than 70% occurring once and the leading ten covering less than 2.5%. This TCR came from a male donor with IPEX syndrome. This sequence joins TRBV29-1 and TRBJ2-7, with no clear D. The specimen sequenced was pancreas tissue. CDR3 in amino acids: CSVEGAAYEQYF. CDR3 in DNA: TGCAGCGTTGAAGGAGCAGCCTACGAGCAGTACTTC.